A single T cell receptor (beta chain) is shown here with its context. Antigen: not known. After template switching added a universal primer site, the resulting cDNA carried unique molecular identifiers. TCRdb redid the calling of the 5' RACE reads with MiXCR, one entry per CDR3 protein. The sample lists more than 200,000 distinct CDR3 sequences; around a tenth were seen once. This CDR3 comprises 15 residues. V was pared by 4 bases and J by 5 bases, with 10 bases of the junction left unmatched. The germline V gene encodes CDR1 SGHRS and CDR2 YFSETQ. These data originate in a study of identical twins. Study-wide results and caveats: Abundant beta clonotypes from cord blood had fewer insertions, unlike memory repertoires, which showed none. Partial confounding of zero-insertion analyses by invariant MAIT and iNKT cells was possible. Low generation-probability sequences were in excess among twin-shared out-of-frame alpha sequences.

Material for sequencing was memory (CD45RO+) T cells sorted from blood. The V gene is TRBV5-1, the J gene TRBJ2-5; TRBD2 matches at 8 bases. This TCR was recovered from a woman under 30 in good health. DNA for the CDR3: TGCGCCAGCAGCCGCTCCGGGACTAGTAGCGAGACCCAGTACTTC. Residues: CASSRSGTSSETQYF.